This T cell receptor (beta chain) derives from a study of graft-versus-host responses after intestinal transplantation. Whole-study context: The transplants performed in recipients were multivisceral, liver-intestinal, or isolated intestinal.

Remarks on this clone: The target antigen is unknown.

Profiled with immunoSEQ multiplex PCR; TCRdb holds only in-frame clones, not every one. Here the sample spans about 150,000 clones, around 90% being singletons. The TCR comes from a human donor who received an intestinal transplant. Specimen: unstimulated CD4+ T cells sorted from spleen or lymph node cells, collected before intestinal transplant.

The DNA of the CDR3 is TGTGCCAGCACTGACAGCTATGGAAACACCATATATTTT. Protein product: CASTDSYGNTIYF. The chain is built from TRBV2 and TRBJ1-3, with D maybe TRBD1 (5 bases). The germline CDR1 and CDR2 sequences are SNHLY and FYNNEI. The CDR3 runs 13 residues. The V and J ends lost 7 bases and 3 bases respectively, with 10 bases between them.